This T cell receptor (beta chain) was documented in a study of CXCR3-negative and CXCR3-positive naive CD8 T cells. Overall study: Each library held about 1.5 +/- 0.3 million TRB reads, about 140 million in total.

This CDR3 has 16 amino acids. CDR1 is SGHKS, CDR2 YYEKEE, per germline (reference sequence). Worth noting for this clonotype: Antigen specificity is unknown.

Study-level results: Both naive subsets, CXCR3-negative and CXCR3-positive, displayed similar TRBV-TRBJ usage, unlike memory cells.

The study made its TRB cDNA libraries by 5' RACE, adding UMI labels. TCRdb reprocessed the 5' RACE reads and stores each CDR3 protein as one record, lacking DNA. Listed are 37,000 or so distinct CDR3 sequences; roughly 8% falls within the top ten. The V gene is TRBV5-5, the J gene TRBJ2-3; TCRdb's D call, TRBD2, is unchecked because there is no DNA. This clonotype originated in a human donor in good health. Some clones in this sample may be carry-over from other donors' samples. The sequenced material came from memory CD8+ T cells from blood. The CDR3 loop is CASSFGAGGPTDTQYF.